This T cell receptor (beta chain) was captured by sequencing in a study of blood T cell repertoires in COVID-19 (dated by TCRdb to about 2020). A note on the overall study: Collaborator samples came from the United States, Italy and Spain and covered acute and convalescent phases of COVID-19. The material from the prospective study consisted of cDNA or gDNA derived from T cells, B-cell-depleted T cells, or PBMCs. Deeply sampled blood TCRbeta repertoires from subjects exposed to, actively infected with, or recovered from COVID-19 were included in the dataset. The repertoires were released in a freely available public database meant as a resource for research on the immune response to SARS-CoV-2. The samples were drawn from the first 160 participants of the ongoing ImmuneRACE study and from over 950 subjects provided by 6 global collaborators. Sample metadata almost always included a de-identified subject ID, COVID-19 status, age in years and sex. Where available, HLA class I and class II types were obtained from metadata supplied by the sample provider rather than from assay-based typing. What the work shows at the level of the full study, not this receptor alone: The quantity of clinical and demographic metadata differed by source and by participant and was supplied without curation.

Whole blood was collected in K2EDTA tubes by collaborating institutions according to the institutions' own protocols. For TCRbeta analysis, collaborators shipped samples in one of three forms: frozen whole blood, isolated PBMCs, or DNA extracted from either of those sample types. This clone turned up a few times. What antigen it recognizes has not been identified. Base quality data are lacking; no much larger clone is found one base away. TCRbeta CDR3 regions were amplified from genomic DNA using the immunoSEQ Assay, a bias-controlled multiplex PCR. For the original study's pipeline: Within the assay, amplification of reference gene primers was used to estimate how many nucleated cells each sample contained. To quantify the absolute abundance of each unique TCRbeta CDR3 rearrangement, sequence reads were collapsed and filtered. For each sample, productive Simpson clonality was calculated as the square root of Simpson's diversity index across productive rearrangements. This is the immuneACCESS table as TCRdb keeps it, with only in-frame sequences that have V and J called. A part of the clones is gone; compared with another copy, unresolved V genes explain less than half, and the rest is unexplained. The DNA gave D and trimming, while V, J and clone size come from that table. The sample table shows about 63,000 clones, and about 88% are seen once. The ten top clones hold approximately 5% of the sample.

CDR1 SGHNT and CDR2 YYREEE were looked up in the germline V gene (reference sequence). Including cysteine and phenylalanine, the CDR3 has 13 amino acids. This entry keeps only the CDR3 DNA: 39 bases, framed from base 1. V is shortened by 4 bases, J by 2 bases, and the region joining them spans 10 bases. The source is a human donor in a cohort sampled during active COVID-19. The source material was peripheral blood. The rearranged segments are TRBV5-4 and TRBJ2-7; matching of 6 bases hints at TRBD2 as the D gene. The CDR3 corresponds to CASSPRGAYEQYF. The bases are TGTGCCAGCAGCCCACGCGGGGCCTACGAGCAGTACTTC.